These 20 T cell receptor beta chains originate from one sample sequenced in a study of T-cell reconstitution after alpha-beta-depleted transplantation in children. This sample's TCRbeta library carried unique molecular identifier barcodes. TCRdb processed the PCR reads anew with MiXCR; each CDR3 protein has one entry. The sample records about 460,000 distinct CDR3 sequences, around 10% being singletons. The sequences come from PBMCs, mostly from graft donor cells, collected 180 days after TCRalphabeta/CD19-depleted stem cell transplant. The receptors come from a female patient between 2 and 15 years old who had a stem cell transplant for aplastic anemia, so the T cells may come from the graft donor.

This clonotype was counted many times. This sequence joins TRBV12-3 or TRBV12-4 and TRBJ2-5; 9 positions match TRBD1. CDR3 length: 13 amino acids. V was pared by 6 bases and J by 4 bases, with 3 bases of the junction left unmatched. The CDR3 bases are TGTGCCAGCAGCCAGGACAGGGGAGAGACCCAGTACTTC. Protein sequence: CASSQDRGETQYF.

The V and J genes are TRBV5-5 and TRBJ1-5, with D maybe TRBD1 (5 bases). This CDR3 comprises 15 residues. The germline V gene has CDR1 SGHKS and CDR2 YYEKEE (reference sequence). Trimming took off 1 base at V and 1 base at J, with 9 bases between the two ends. DNA for the CDR3: TGTGCCAGCAGCTTGAGACGGGACAGCAATCAGCCCCAGCATTTT. Protein product: CASSLRRDSNQPQHF.

The chain uses TRBV6-2 or TRBV6-3 and TRBJ2-1; possible D gene TRBD2, 5 bases. Looked up from germline, CDR1 is MNHEY and CDR2 is SVGEGT. The ends were cut back, 8 bases at V and 4 bases at J, with 6 bases in the middle. This CDR3 is 11 amino acids long. DNA for the CDR3: TGTGCCAGCGGCGGGTACAATGAGCAGTTCTTC. Translating it yields CASGGYNEQFF.

This sequence joins TRBV7-2 and TRBJ2-1; D gene ambiguous. This CDR3 region has 14 residues. V lost 2 bases and J lost 5, with 10 bases in between. The germline gives CDR1 SGHTA, CDR2 FQGNSA. CDR3 sequence reads: CASSLQSGNNEQFF. The CDR3 DNA is TGTGCCAGCAGCTTACAGTCTGGGAACAATGAGCAGTTCTTC.

The table lists this clonotype with a few counts. J is TRBJ2-1 and V is TRBV29-1, with D possibly being TRBD1 or TRBD2 (6 bases each). Germline values: CDR1 SQVTM, CDR2 ANQGSEA. The length of the CDR3 is 13 residues. The V gene lost 3 bases and the J gene lost 8 bases, with 14 bases spanning the gap. CDR3 sequence: CSVEGTGGHEQFF. Written as DNA, the CDR3 is TGCAGCGTTGAGGGGACCGGGGGCCATGAGCAGTTCTTC.

This clonotype was observed a few times. The genes are TRBV29-1 and TRBJ1-1, with D uncertain. The CDR3 is 13 amino acids. The germline V and J ends were trimmed by 3 bases and 1 base, with 9 bases remaining between them. CDR1 is SQVTM, CDR2 ANQGSEA, per germline. In DNA form, the CDR3 reads TGCAGCGTTGATGGCCAGTGGAACACTGAAGCTTTCTTT. Translated: CSVDGQWNTEAFF.

The table lists this clonotype with a few counts. The chain is built from TRBV20-1 and TRBJ1-2; D perhaps matches TRBD1 (6 bases). Between the trimmed V and J ends, which lost 1 base and 1 base, there was a span of 10 bases. Germline-derived CDR1 and CDR2 are DFQATT and SNEGSKA (reference sequence). The CDR3 covers 14 residues. CDR3 in amino acids: CSARAGARNYGYTF. CDR3 in DNA: TGCAGTGCTAGAGCGGGGGCGCGTAACTATGGCTACACCTTC.

This clonotype has more than one count but fewer than ten. The genes are TRBV29-1 and TRBJ2-6; D is undetermined. The V end was cut by 6 bases, the J end by 0 bases, with 6 bases between. Looked up from germline, CDR1 is SQVTM and CDR2 is ANQGSEA. The CDR3 contains 13 residues. CDR3: CSVGLSGANVLTF. CDR3 DNA: TGCAGCGTGGGTCTCTCTGGGGCCAACGTCCTGACTTTC.

The rearrangement joins TRBV4-1 to TRBJ2-7, with unresolved D. This CDR3 is built from 17 residues. Between the trimmed V and J ends, which lost 1 base and 0 bases, there was a span of 16 bases. CDR1 and CDR2 from the germline V gene are MGHRA and YSYEKL. This chain's CDR3 is CASSQGSSPPDSYEQYF. The DNA for the CDR3 is TGCGCCAGCAGCCAAGGATCGTCCCCCCCGGACTCCTACGAGCAGTACTTC.

The table lists this clonotype with many counts. This sequence joins TRBV29-1 and TRBJ2-5; TRBD1 agrees at 9 bases. With V trimmed by 1 base and J by 5 bases, 11 bases remained unmatched. From germline, CDR1 is SQVTM and CDR2 ANQGSEA. CDR3 length equals 16 residues. As DNA, the CDR3 is TGCAGCGTTGAAGCGAGGAGACAGGGGGGGTGGGAGACCCAGTACTTC. Amino acids: CSVEARRQGGWETQYF.

J is TRBJ2-5 and V is TRBV10-3; 9 positions match TRBD2. Germline CDR1 reads ENHRY; CDR2 reads SYGVKD. V trimming: 2 bases; J trimming: 4 bases; junction bases outside the gene matches: 5. This CDR3 spans 15 amino acids. The CDR3 bases are TGTGCCATCAGTGAGCCGGCGGGAGGGCGAGAGACCCAGTACTTC. Its translation: CAISEPAGGRETQYF.

This clonotype was seen a handful of times. The chain combines TRBV3-1 with TRBJ2-4; tentatively, D is TRBD2 (6 bases). Germline CDR1 reads LGHDT; CDR2 reads YNNKEL (reference sequence). Deletions cut 6 bases from V and 5 bases from J, with 17 bases between. This CDR3 spans 15 amino acids. The chain's CDR3 is CASSSLGSGENIQYF. The CDR3 DNA reads TGTGCCAGCAGTTCGCTTGGTTCGGGAGAAAACATTCAGTACTTC.

The V call is TRBV4-1, the J call TRBJ2-7; tentatively, D is TRBD1 or TRBD2 (5 bases each). Between the trimmed V and J ends, which lost 0 bases and 1 base, there was a span of 25 bases. The CDR3 consists of 20 residues. Germline loops: CDR1 MGHRA, CDR2 YSYEKL. DNA of the CDR3: TGCGCCAGCAGCCAAGAGTATACCGGGACCTGGCTGGGGCAATCCTACGAGCAGTACGTC. Residues: CASSQEYTGTWLGQSYEQYV.

This clonotype has only a few counts. The chain joins TRBV11-3 to TRBJ2-3, with 7 bases aligning to TRBD1. Germline trimming cut 5 bases from V and 0 bases from J; bases unmatched to any gene: 5. Germline assignment: CDR1 SGHNT and CDR2 YENEEA. This CDR3 comprises 15 residues. CDR3 nucleotide sequence: TGTGCCAGCAGCCCCGGACAGGAAAGCACAGATACGCAGTATTTT. It yields the protein CASSPGQESTDTQYF.

This clonotype came up a few times. The CDR3 DNA sequence: TGTGCCAGCAGCTTAGAGCTCGCCGAACCGCAAAACAGGGACTACTATGGCTACACCTTC. This sequence encodes CASSLELAEPQNRDYYGYTF. The chain uses TRBV11-2 and TRBJ1-2; perhaps TRBD1 as D (6 bases). Germline V gives CDR1 SGHAT, CDR2 FQNNGV. V was trimmed by 0 bases and J by 3 bases, leaving 26 bases between them. The length of the CDR3 is 20 residues.

This clonotype was counted at least ten times. The genes are TRBV7-3 and TRBJ2-7, with 11 bases matching TRBD2. The CDR3 loop spans 19 amino acids. Germline loops: CDR1 SGHTA, CDR2 FQGTGA. The V and J ends lost 6 bases and 2 bases, in that order; junction bases with no gene match: 18. CDR3 sequence (DNA): TGTGCCAGCAGTTCGGGACCCGGGACTAGCGGATATTCTACCTACGAGCAGTACTTC. Protein: CASSSGPGTSGYSTYEQYF.

The chain joins TRBV11-2 to TRBJ2-7; TRBD1 matches at 8 bases. The J segment lost 5 bases and the V segment lost 5 bases, leaving 14 bases of the junction unmatched. The CDR3 is 16 residues long. Per germline, CDR1 SGHAT and CDR2 FQNNGV. CDR3 DNA sequence: TGTGCCAGCAGCCCAAGGACAGGGTTTAGGTCCCACGAGCAGTACTTC. It encodes CASSPRTGFRSHEQYF. The whole variable domain, remainder taken from reference TRBV11-2 and TRBJ2-7, is EAGVAQSPRYKIIEKRQSVAFWCNPISGHATLYWYQQILGQGPKLLIQFQNNGVVDDSQLPKDRFSAERLKGVDSTLKIQPAKLEDSAVYLCASSPRTGFRSHEQYFGPGTRLTVT.

V gene TRBV20-1 combines with J gene TRBJ1-2, with a weak D call TRBD1 (6 bases). V was pared by 3 bases and J by 7 bases, with 24 bases between. The CDR3 has 16 amino acids. The germline CDR1 and CDR2 sequences are DFQATT and SNEGSKA (reference sequence). This CDR3 reads CSASNSGNRDKTGYTF. The DNA of the CDR3 is TGCAGTGCTAGTAACAGCGGCAACAGGGACAAGACTGGCTACACCTTC.

The gene calls are TRBV11-3 and TRBJ1-2, with D unclear. Between the trimmed V and J ends, which lost 1 base and 1 base, there was a span of 10 bases. CDR3 length: 15 residues. Germline V gene sequence: CDR1 SGHNT, CDR2 YENEEA. CDR3 DNA: TGTGCCAGCAGCTTAGGCGTAGGGATTAACTATGGCTACACCTTC. It specifies CASSLGVGINYGYTF.

V is TRBV18 and J is TRBJ1-2, with D possibly being TRBD1 (5 bases). Trimming stripped 3 bases from V and 3 bases from J, with 20 bases between. Germline CDR1 KGHSH, CDR2 LQKENI. The CDR3 spans 17 residues. The CDR3 nucleotides are TGTGCCAGCTCACCGCAAGGAAAGACAGAGGGCCACTATGGCTACACCTTC. Protein sequence: CASSPQGKTEGHYGYTF.